The T cell receptor (beta chain) under discussion was sequenced for a study of shared clonotypes between healthy human individuals (dated by TCRdb to between 2020 and 2021). Regarding the research as a whole: The cohort included a few men and a couple of women between 18 and 49 years of age. To increase sequencing depth and limit assay-specific biases, TCR repertoire library preparation and sequencing were carried out by different laboratories using diverse techniques. Blood TCR repertoires of four to six healthy adults were deeply sequenced to estimate repertoire size and the extent of clonotype sharing between individuals. For each donor, CD4 naive and CD4 memory were each given three plates, CD8 naive was given two plates, and CD8 memory was given one plate. Per donor, leukapheresis produced somewhere between about 0.94 and 9.5 billion PBMCs.

Using the deep immunoSEQ assay, multiplex PCR amplified TCR CDR3 regions from genomic DNA. Extracted genomic DNA from each cell subset was spread evenly across all wells of several immunoSEQ 96-well plates, with each plate serving as a replicate. For sorted subsets, each replicate PCR was loaded with around 220 ng genomic DNA, equivalent to 30,000 to 35,000 T cell genomes. The purified libraries were quantified using a Qubit 3.0 fluorometer, sized with a Bioanalyzer 2100, and then quantified again using the KAPA Library Quantification kit. Each immunoSEQ 96-well plate was sequenced on its own single-read 150-cycle Illumina NextSeq 550 flow cell. Per the authors' processing: Because the immunoSEQ output included only junctional sequences and no quality scores, the filtering could not be the same as the filtering used for full-length reads. Sequences were annotated with PyIR, a Python wrapper for IgBLAST v1.9, and V/J genes and CDR3 were assigned using IMGT germline references. Reads were filtered out if the reads had weak V/J assignments (E-value above 1e-6), no CDR3, stop codons, out-of-frame junctions, or ambiguous translated residues. A V3J clonotype was defined by an identical inferred V gene, J gene, and CDR3 amino acid sequence. To compute the percentage overlap between repertoires, the number of shared unique clonotypes was divided by the size of the smaller repertoire. RTK rarefaction, the Chao1 estimator, and Recon v2.1 estimates of unobserved clonotypes were used to assess repertoire richness. Generation probabilities for all TCRbeta clonotypes obtained by the gDNA method from a handful of donors were computed using OLGA. Held by TCRdb, this immuneACCESS table contains in-frame sequences only and omits some clones. Under half of the omission traces to an unresolved V gene where checked; the cause of the rest is unknown. For V, J and clone size, that table is used; D and trimming come from the DNA. Counted in this sample were fewer than 800,000 clones; about 90% of them appeared once. The ten largest account for approximately 24% of the sample.

Regarding this clone: Its antigen target is currently unknown. Base qualities are missing; no much larger clone stands one base away. Other DNA sequences in this sample translate to the same CDR3.

For the CD8 naive samples, CD45RO-negative cells were positively selected for CCR7, yielding a CD45RA+CCR7+ population from which TemRA cells were excluded. The donors were healthy, HIV-negative adults who had no recently reported acute infections or vaccinations. All donors were Caucasian adults living in Nashville, Tennessee, USA. Blood was collected by leukapheresis, and PBMCs were isolated by Ficoll-Histopaque density gradient centrifugation and then cryopreserved in liquid nitrogen vapor phase. Analytical flow cytometry was used to check the purity and quantity of every magnetically sorted T cell population. Each sorted fraction had its genomic DNA isolated and then quantified by UV absorbance on a Nanodrop 2000c. General conclusions and limits of the study: Rarefaction of sorted-subset datasets indicated incomplete sequencing despite the large sequencing depth. The small number of donors limited the genetic and exposure-history diversity represented. Naive subsets generally had larger estimated clonotype richness than memory subsets did. Based on pairwise subsampling, the degree of clonotype sharing among donors was expected to be affected by sequencing depth. When a handful of donors were compared, the shared fraction of clonotypes was around 5% for naive CD4, over 3% for naive CD8, roughly 2.5% for memory CD4, and 0.35% to 0.5% for memory CD8. Clonotypes shared by all four sorted-subset donors showed higher generation probabilities than non-shared clonotypes. Sampling was restricted to blood, and TCR repertoires in tissue are likely to differ from TCR repertoires in blood.

Including the terminal cysteine and phenylalanine, the CDR3 comprises 14 residues. The kept DNA is CDR3 alone, 42 bases in frame from the first base. Between the V and J ends, shortened by 1 base and 1 base respectively, the junction contains 7 bases. For CDR1 and CDR2, the germline V gene lists SGHRS and YFSETQ. The sequencing input was naive CD8+ T cells sorted from blood. This sample's cell subset or site label indicates: CD45RA+CCR7+. This clonotype was sampled from a man under 40 in good health. The chain uses TRBV5-1 and TRBJ2-3; a weak D assignment points to TRBD2 (6 bases agree). The CDR3 loop reads CASSLWGGTDTQYF. The bases read TGCGCCAGCAGCTTGTGGGGGGGCACAGATACGCAGTATTTT.